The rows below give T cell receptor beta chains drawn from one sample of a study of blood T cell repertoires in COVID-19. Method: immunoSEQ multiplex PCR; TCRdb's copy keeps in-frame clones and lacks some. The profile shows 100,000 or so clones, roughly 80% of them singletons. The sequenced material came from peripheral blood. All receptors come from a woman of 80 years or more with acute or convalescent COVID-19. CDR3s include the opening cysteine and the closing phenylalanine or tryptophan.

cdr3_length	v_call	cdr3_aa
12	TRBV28	CASSPGGSEAFF
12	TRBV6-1	CASREDRGEQFF
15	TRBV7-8	CASSLSQPWSGELFF
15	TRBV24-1	CATSDPGTGDEKLFF
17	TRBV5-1	CASSDSIWTAHITEAFF
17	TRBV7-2	CASSLRSGGSNTGELFF
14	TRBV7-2	CASRPAGGNQPQHF
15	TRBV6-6	CASSRLAGDRNEQFF
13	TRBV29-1	CSVDLSGANVLTF
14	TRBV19	CASIFSKGAAGYTF
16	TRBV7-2	CASTPGGSGRHNEQFF
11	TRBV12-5	CATSRYTEAFF
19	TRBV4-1	CASSQITSGRSTSTDTQYF
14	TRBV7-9	CASSPVAPQETQYF
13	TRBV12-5	CASGSTPNYGYTF
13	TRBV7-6	CASSLGQGNEQYF
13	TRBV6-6	CASSPTSSYEQYF
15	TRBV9	CASSPPGGQGRGYTF
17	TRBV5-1	CASSFDSPSSYNSPLHF
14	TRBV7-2	CASSQVWGGDTQYF
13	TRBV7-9	CASSTGGRNIQYF
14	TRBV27	CASSYGSNNSPLHF